The clone carrying this TCR beta chain was recorded a few times. Trimming removed 6 bases at V and 3 bases at J, with 6 bases between. CDR1 LGHNT and CDR2 FRNRAP come from the germline V gene. This CDR3 is 12 amino acids long. This sample is part of a study of T cell responses to AZD1222 COVID-19 vaccine. TCRdb's table, derived via immunoSEQ multiplex PCR, lists solely in-frame clones and lacks some. The sample has over 65,000 clones; around 73% are singletons. The sequence came from an adult in good health. The rearrangement links TRBV12-5 to TRBJ1-5; D gene uncertain. Sequencing used peripheral blood, obtained on day 0 of AZD1222 vaccination. The chain's CDR3 is CASGLNNQPQHF. The DNA of the CDR3 is TGTGCTAGTGGCCTGAACAATCAGCCCCAGCATTTT.